This TCR beta chain was sequenced in a study of OX40 agonist ivuxolimab in advanced cancers. Study information: Intravenous ivuxolimab was administered to patients every 2 weeks at 0.01 to 10 mg/kg.

This table comes from immunoSEQ multiplex PCR, and its TCRdb copy is limited to in-frame clones, with some not included. The repertoire has some 14,000 clones, roughly 76% of them found once; the top ten carry 16%. The specimen comprised CD4+ or CD8+ T cells sorted from blood, sampled in a trial of the OX40 agonist ivuxolimab. The receptor's source is an adult with an advanced solid tumor such as melanoma, head and neck, liver or kidney cancer.

As DNA, the CDR3 is TGTGCCAGCAGCCCGGGGACCACGGGGGATGAGCAGTTCTTC. It specifies CASSPGTTGDEQFF. The rearrangement links TRBV11-2 to TRBJ2-1; D is perhaps TRBD2 (6 bases). Trimming removed 5 bases from V and 8 bases from J, with 16 bases in between. Germline CDR1 reads SGHAT; CDR2 reads FQNNGV. The CDR3 contains 14 residues.